The 8 T cell receptor beta chains in this list originate from one sample, sequenced in a study of shared clonotypes between healthy human individuals. Using immunoSEQ multiplex PCR, the repertoire was profiled, and TCRdb retains in-frame clones only, with some absent. Of hundreds of thousands of clones in the sample, 90% to 96% were seen once. Sequencing used naive CD4+ T cells sorted from blood. Subset given: CD45RA+ positively selected. The receptors were gathered from a woman under 40 in good health.

This chain uses TRBV28 with TRBJ2-7, with D possibly being TRBD2 (7 bases). Germline V gives CDR1 MDHEN, CDR2 SYDVKM. The V end lost 7 bases, the J end lost 4 bases, and 14 bases lay between the germline ends. CDR3 length equals 13 residues. This CDR3 is CASTEGGTYEQYF. DNA of the CDR3: TGTGCCAGCACCGAGGGGGGGACATACGAGCAGTACTTC. The full variable domain, its missing parts supplied by reference TRBV28 and TRBJ2-7, is DVKVTQSSRYLVKRTGEKVFLECVQDMDHENMFWYRQDPGLGLRLIYFSYDVKMKEKGDIPEGYSVSREKKERFSLILESASTNQTSMYLCASTEGGTYEQYFGPGTRLTVT.

The chain carries TRBV28 and TRBJ1-5; D uncertain. The CDR3 sequence is 13 residues long. V lost 10 bases and J lost 7, with 17 bases in between. Germline V gives CDR1 MDHEN, CDR2 SYDVKM. The CDR3 DNA is TGTGCCACCGGACCGGGGTCAACCCAGCCCCAGCATTTT. Residues: CATGPGSTQPQHF.

This chain uses TRBV7-9 with TRBJ2-4; TRBD1 matches 8 bases. The CDR3 is 15 residues long. Germline trimming cut 5 bases from V and 4 bases from J; bases unmatched to any gene: 7. Germline V gene lookup returns CDR1 SEHNR and CDR2 FQNEAQ (reference sequence). DNA for the CDR3: TGTGCCAGCAGCGTGGAGGGACAGGCTAAAAACATTCAGTACTTC. Protein sequence: CASSVEGQAKNIQYF.

The rearrangement uses TRBV19 and TRBJ1-2, with D maybe TRBD1 (5 bases). The germline gives CDR1 LNHDA, CDR2 SQIVND (reference sequence). This CDR3 has 14 residues. In DNA form, the CDR3 reads TGTGCGACCTGGGGGAACCCCGGAGGCTATGGCTACACCTTC. The encoded protein is CATWGNPGGYGYTF.

The chain is built from TRBV6-6 and TRBJ2-7; TRBD1 agrees at 8 bases. This CDR3 contains 15 residues. V shed 2 bases, J shed 0 bases, and the junction held 3 bases outside the gene matches. Germline lookup yields CDR1 MNHNY and CDR2 SVGAGI (reference sequence). CDR3 in amino acids: CASSYTGQGSYEQYF. In DNA, the CDR3 is TGTGCCAGCAGTTACACCGGACAGGGCTCCTACGAGCAGTACTTC.

V is TRBV11-2 and J is TRBJ2-7, with TRBD2 matching 11 bases. Trimming removed 3 bases from V and 0 bases from J; junction bases left unmatched: 7. Germline V lookup: CDR1 SGHAT, CDR2 FQNNGV. The CDR3 spans 17 residues. CDR3 region: CASSFGTSGRSSYEQYF. The CDR3 nucleotides are TGTGCCAGCAGCTTCGGGACTAGCGGAAGGAGCTCCTACGAGCAGTACTTC.

The chain couples TRBV28 to TRBJ2-7; D possibly uses TRBD1 or TRBD2 (5 bases each). Germline V lookup: CDR1 MDHEN, CDR2 SYDVKM. The CDR3 sequence is 15 residues long. Trimming left V 4 bases short and J 5 bases short, with 18 bases between. Here the CDR3 DNA reads TGTGCCAGCAGTTCCGGGACCTCGAGGATCCACGAGCAGTACTTC. Translating it yields CASSSGTSRIHEQYF.

J is TRBJ2-1 and V is TRBV6-4; 8 bases map to TRBD1. V lost 5 bases, J lost 2 bases, and 5 bases stayed unmatched. Looked up from germline, CDR1 is MRHNA and CDR2 is SNTAGT. The CDR3 spans 15 residues. The DNA of the CDR3 is TGTGCCAGCAGTTCCGGGACAGGAACCTACAATGAGCAGTTCTTC. As protein: CASSSGTGTYNEQFF.